The source of this TCR beta chain is a study of vaccination and CD4 T cells after COVID-19. This sample's treatment: roughly 10-day PBMC culture with coronavirus spike peptide pools or control peptides (ViraFEST assay). Sequencing of the DNA from cultured CD4+ T cells was carried out with the Oncomine TCR Beta short-read assay. One entry per CDR3 protein results from TCRdb running MiXCR on the PCR reads. The table records about 21,000 distinct CDR3 sequences, approximately 59% of them present only once. This clonotype has just a few counts. What it recognizes is unknown. The CDR3 has 15 amino acids. From germline, CDR1 is ENHRY and CDR2 SYGVKD. Trimming took 8 bases from V and 5 from J, leaving 16 bases between them.

Material: CD4+ T cells from blood, cultured in vitro, obtained before SARS-CoV-2 vaccination. This sequence joins TRBV10-3 and TRBJ1-6; D uncertain. The receptor was isolated from a human donor who received a COVID-19 vaccine. CDR3 sequence (DNA): TGTGCCATCTCATATACCCCACGGAATAATTCACCCCTCCACTTT. Protein sequence: CAISYTPRNNSPLHF.